Listed here is a single T cell receptor beta chain. Some clones are missing from TCRdb's copy, which holds only in-frame ones; the method was immunoSEQ multiplex PCR. The table lists around 18,000 clones, more than 80% of them singletons, with roughly 13% in the top ten. The data were taken from a study of somatic mutations in cytotoxic T cells in rheumatoid arthritis. Germline V gene data show CDR1 as LNHDA and CDR2 as SQIVND (reference sequence). Trimming pared 5 bases from V and 1 base from J, leaving 5 bases between. The CDR3 loop spans 12 amino acids. Sample: CD8+ T cells sorted from blood. J is TRBJ1-1 and V is TRBV19; D is unresolved. The sequence derives from an adult with rheumatoid arthritis. The CDR3 is CASSLGNTEAFF. CDR3 nucleotide sequence: TGTGCCAGTAGTCTAGGGAACACTGAAGCTTTCTTT. The variable domain in full, with the rest retrieved from reference TRBV19 and TRBJ1-1, is DGGITQSPKYLFRKEGQNVTLSCEQNLNHDAMYWYRQDPGQGLRLIYYSQIVNDFQKGDIAEGYSVSREKKESFPLTVTSAQKNPTAFYLCASSLGNTEAFFGQGTRLTVV.